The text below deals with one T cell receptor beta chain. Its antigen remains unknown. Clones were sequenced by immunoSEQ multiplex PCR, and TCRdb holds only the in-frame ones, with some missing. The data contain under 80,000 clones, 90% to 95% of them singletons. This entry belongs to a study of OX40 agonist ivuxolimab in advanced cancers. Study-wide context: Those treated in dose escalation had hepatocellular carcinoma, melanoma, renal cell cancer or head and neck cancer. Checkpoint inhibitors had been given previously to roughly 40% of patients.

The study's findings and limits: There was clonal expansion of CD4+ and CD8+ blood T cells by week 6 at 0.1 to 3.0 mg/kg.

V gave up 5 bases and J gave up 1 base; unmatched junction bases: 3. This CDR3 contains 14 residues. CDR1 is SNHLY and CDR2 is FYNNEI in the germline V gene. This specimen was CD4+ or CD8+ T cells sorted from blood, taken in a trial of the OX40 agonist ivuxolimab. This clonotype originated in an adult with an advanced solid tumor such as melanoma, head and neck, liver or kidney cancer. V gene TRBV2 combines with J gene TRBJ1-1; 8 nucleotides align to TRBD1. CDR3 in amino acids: CASSPTGENTEAFF. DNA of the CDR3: TGTGCCAGCAGTCCGACAGGGGAGAACACTGAAGCTTTCTTT.